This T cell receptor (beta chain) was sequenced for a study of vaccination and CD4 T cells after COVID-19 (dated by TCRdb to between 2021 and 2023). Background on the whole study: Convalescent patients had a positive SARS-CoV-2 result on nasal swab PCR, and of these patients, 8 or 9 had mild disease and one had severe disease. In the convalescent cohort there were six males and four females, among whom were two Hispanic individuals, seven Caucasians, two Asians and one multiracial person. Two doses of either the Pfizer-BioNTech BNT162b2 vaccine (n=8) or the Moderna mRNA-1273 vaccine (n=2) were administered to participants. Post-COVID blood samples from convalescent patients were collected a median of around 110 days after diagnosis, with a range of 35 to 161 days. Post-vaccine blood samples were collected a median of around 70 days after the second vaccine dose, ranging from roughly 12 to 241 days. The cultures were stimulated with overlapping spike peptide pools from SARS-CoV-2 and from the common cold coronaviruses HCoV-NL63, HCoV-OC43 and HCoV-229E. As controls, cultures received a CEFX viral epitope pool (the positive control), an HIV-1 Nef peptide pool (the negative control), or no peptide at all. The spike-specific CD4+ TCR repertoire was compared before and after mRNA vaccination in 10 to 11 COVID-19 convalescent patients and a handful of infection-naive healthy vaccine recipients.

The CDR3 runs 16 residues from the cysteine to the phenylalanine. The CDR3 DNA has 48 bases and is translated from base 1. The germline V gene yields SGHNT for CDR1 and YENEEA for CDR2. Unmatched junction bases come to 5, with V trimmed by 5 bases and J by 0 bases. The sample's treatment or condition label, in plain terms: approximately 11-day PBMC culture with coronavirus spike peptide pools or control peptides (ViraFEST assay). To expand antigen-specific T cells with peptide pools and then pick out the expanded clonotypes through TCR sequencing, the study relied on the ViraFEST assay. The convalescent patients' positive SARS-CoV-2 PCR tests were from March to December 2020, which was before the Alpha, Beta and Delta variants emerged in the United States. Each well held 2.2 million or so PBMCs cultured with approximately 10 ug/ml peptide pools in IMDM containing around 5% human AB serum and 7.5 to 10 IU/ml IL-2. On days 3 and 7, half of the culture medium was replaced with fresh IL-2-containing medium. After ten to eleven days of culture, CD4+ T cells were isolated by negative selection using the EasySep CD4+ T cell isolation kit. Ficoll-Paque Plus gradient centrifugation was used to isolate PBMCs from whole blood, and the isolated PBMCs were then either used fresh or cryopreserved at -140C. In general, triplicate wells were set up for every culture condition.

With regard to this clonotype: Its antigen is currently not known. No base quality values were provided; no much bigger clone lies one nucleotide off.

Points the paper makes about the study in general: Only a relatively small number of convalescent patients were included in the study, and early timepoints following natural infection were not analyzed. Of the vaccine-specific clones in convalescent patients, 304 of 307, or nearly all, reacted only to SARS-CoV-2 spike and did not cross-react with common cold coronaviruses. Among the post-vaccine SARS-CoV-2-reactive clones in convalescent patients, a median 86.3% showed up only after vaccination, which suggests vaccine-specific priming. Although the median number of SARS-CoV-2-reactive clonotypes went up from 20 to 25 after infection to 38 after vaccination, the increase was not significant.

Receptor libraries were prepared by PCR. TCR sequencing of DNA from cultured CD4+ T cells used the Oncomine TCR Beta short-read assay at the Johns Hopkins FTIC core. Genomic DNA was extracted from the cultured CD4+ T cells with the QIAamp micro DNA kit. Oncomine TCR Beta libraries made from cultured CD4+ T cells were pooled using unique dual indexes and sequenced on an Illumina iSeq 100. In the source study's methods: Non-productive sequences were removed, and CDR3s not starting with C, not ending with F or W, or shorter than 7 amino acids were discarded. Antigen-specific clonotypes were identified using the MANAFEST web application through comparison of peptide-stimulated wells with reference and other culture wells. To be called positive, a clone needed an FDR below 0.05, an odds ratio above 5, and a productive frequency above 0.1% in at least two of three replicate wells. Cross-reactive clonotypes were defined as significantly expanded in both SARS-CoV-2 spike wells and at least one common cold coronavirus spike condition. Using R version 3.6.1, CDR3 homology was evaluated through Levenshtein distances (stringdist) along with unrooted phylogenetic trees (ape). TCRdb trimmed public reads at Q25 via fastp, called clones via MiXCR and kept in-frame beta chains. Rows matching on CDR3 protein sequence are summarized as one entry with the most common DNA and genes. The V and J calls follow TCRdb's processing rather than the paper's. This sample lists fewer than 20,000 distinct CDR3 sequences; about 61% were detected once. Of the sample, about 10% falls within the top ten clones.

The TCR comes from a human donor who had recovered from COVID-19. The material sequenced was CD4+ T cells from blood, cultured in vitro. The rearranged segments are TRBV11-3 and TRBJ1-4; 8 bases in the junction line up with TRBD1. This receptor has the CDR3 CASSATGVATNEKLFF. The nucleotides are TGTGCCAGCAGCGCGACAGGGGTCGCAACTAATGAAAAACTGTTTTTT.